One T cell receptor (beta chain) is described in this entry. This clonotype was seen only once. It lacks a known antigen. Base qualities were left out, and no much larger clone turns up one base away. One read alone is a weak basis. These data belong to a study of CD4 and CD8 cells across lung adenocarcinoma regions (dated by TCRdb to the late 2010s). Study-wide context: The study examined intratumor heterogeneity of the T cell receptor repertoire by comparing tumor centers with tumor margins.

Library preparation was by PCR. Sequenced using a HiSeq X Ten. TCRdb handled the public reads itself, with Q25 trimming in fastp and clone calling in MiXCR, and kept productive beta chains. Every distinct CDR3 protein forms one entry, paired with its most common genes and DNA. Here the sample has 5,200 or so distinct CDR3 sequences; 60% occur a single time. Jointly, the top ten make up approximately 16% of the sample. The donors were patients who had localized lung adenocarcinoma, which is a subtype of non-small cell lung cancer. Samples were obtained from the centers of localized lung adenocarcinomas. For TCR repertoire analysis, CD4+ T cells from tumor tissue were profiled apart from CD8+ T cells. From its cysteine to its phenylalanine, the CDR3 spans 15 amino acids. Only CDR3 DNA is held: 45 bases, read in frame from base 1. CDR1 SGHTA and CDR2 FQGNSA are derived from the germline V gene.

Sequenced sample: CD4+ T cells from the center of a lung tumor. The cell subset or site label, read with the paper, signifies: tumor center region. This TCR came from a male donor with lung adenocarcinoma. The CD4 and CD8 labels of this study may be unreliable. The sequence joins TRBV7-2 to TRBJ1-2, and 8 bases in between align with TRBD1. Gene TRBJ2-7 matches the end of the DNA better, so the J call may be wrong. The CDR3 protein is CASSLGPGGGYEQYF. In nucleotide form, the sequence is TGTGCCAGCAGCTTAGGTCCAGGGGGCGGGTACGAGCAGTACTTC.